The 20 T cell receptor beta chains below come from one sample, sequenced in a study of a mutant IDH1 vaccine in newly diagnosed glioma. Regarding time point: week 23, last vaccination. Doses consisted of 300 ug of mutant IDH1 20-mer peptide each, paired with topical imiquimod. Clones were read by immunoSEQ multiplex PCR, and TCRdb kept only the in-frame ones, dropping some. Of roughly 43,000 clones in the sample, about four fifths were seen once. Antigens for these TCRs are unknown. Material: PBMCs, obtained from a glioma patient whose treatment included an IDH1 peptide vaccine. All receptors derive from a woman younger than 35 with glioma. Some clones in this sample may be carry-over from other donors' samples.

This clone has more than one count but fewer than ten. J is TRBJ1-1 and V is TRBV7-6, with D possibly TRBD1 on 5 matching bases. Germline values: CDR1 SGHVS, CDR2 FNYEAQ. Trimming removed 4 bases at V and 2 bases at J, with 29 bases between. The CDR3 covers 20 residues. The CDR3: CASSSSPGAQGLGGNTEAFF. In DNA, the CDR3 is TGTGCCAGCAGCTCAAGCCCCGGGGCCCAGGGCCTTGGAGGCAACACTGAAGCTTTCTTT.

This chain connects TRBV7-9 to TRBJ2-7; 13 bases map to TRBD2. The J segment lost 0 bases and the V segment lost 4 bases, leaving 3 bases of the junction unmatched. Germline V gene sequence: CDR1 SEHNR, CDR2 FQNEAQ (reference sequence). The CDR3 is made up of 16 amino acids. The CDR3 DNA reads as TGTGCCAGCAGCTCGGGACTAGCGGGGAGCTCCTACGAGCAGTACTTC. Translating it yields CASSSGLAGSSYEQYF.

This sequence joins TRBV7-9 and TRBJ2-5; the match to TRBD2 covers 12 bases. V was clipped by 6 bases and J by 2 bases; unmatched bases: 4. The germline V gene has CDR1 SEHNR and CDR2 FQNEAQ (reference sequence). The CDR3 totals 15 residues. The CDR3 is CASRSLAGGQETQYF. The CDR3 bases are TGTGCCAGCAGATCACTAGCGGGAGGTCAAGAGACCCAGTACTTC.

This clone was seen a single time. This chain joins TRBV21-1 and TRBJ1-2. TRBV21-1 is marked as a pseudogene. The CDR3 consists of 11 residues. CDR3 amino acids: CASSKGKGYTF. In nucleotides, the CDR3 is TGTGCCAGCAGCAAAGGGAAAGGCTACACCTTC.

This chain connects TRBV11-2 to TRBJ2-7; D is ambiguous. Germline CDR1 is SGHAT and CDR2 is FQNNGV. The CDR3 consists of 13 residues. Trimming shortened V by 5 bases and J by 3 bases, and 11 bases separated the two germline ends. CDR3 DNA sequence: TGTGCCAGCAGCGGCACCGCCGACTACGAGCAGTACTTC. Amino acids: CASSGTADYEQYF. Full variable domain (rest looked up from reference TRBV11-2 and TRBJ2-7): EAGVAQSPRYKIIEKRQSVAFWCNPISGHATLYWYQQILGQGPKLLIQFQNNGVVDDSQLPKDRFSAERLKGVDSTLKIQPAKLEDSAVYLCASSGTADYEQYFGPGTRLTVT.

This clone appeared once. The rearrangement joins TRBV4-1 to TRBJ1-2; maybe TRBD1 (5 bases). V shed 0 bases and J shed 7 bases, with 15 bases lying between them. The germline V gene encodes CDR1 MGHRA and CDR2 YSYEKL. This CDR3 is built from 15 residues. CDR3 loop: CASSQDLGVGSGYTF. Here the CDR3 DNA reads TGCGCCAGCAGCCAAGATCTAGGGGTTGGGTCTGGCTACACCTTC.

CDR3 in DNA: TGTGCCAGTAGTGGCGGACTGAACACTGAAGCTTTCTTT. Translation: CASSGGLNTEAFF. The chain couples TRBV19 to TRBJ1-1; no definite D call. The CDR3 has 13 residues. CDR1 is LNHDA, CDR2 SQIVND, per germline (reference sequence). The V gene lost 5 bases and the J gene lost 0 bases, with 7 bases spanning the gap.

The V and J genes are TRBV5-6 and TRBJ2-7; 8 bases line up with TRBD1. CDR1 is SGHDT, CDR2 YYEEEE, per germline. This CDR3 is 13 amino acids long. V lost 3 bases and J lost 3; bases outside the gene matches: 2. CDR3 nucleotide sequence: TGTGCCAGCAGCTACGGACAGGGCTACGAGCAGTACTTC. Translation gives CASSYGQGYEQYF. The complete variable domain, with remaining parts taken from reference TRBV5-6 and TRBJ2-7, reads DAGVTQSPTHLIKTRGQQVTLRCSPKSGHDTVSWYQQALGQGPQFIFQYYEEEERQRGNFPDRFSGHQFPNYSSELNVNALLLGDSALYLCASSYGQGYEQYFGPGTRLTVT.

This sequence joins TRBV7-8 and TRBJ1-3; D is undetermined. The CDR3 is made up of 15 amino acids. Germline CDR1 is SGHVS and CDR2 is FQNEAQ. The V gene lost 1 base and the J gene lost 0 bases, with 7 bases spanning the gap. The CDR3 region is CASSLVGNSGNTIYF. The CDR3 DNA sequence: TGTGCCAGCAGCTTAGTGGGGAACTCTGGAAACACCATATATTTT.

The rearrangement uses TRBV5-4 and TRBJ2-7; no firm D call. Germline V gene lookup returns CDR1 SGHNT and CDR2 YYREEE (reference sequence). This CDR3 has 14 residues. Between the trimmed V and J ends, which lost 4 bases and 0 bases, there was a span of 11 bases. The CDR3 sequence is CASSPGSFSYEQYF. The CDR3, as DNA: TGTGCCAGCAGCCCTGGGTCCTTCTCCTACGAGCAGTACTTC.

The chain carries TRBV7-9 and TRBJ1-3, with D tentatively TRBD1 (5 bases). With 1 base removed from V and 0 bases from J, the gap between germline ends came to 16 bases. The CDR3 spans 18 residues. Germline values: CDR1 SEHNR, CDR2 FQNEAQ (reference sequence). The CDR3 protein is CASSLEGRGRSSGNTIYF. As DNA, the CDR3 is TGTGCCAGCAGCTTAGAGGGGCGGGGAAGAAGCTCTGGAAACACCATATATTTT.

This clone was picked up one time. This rearrangement joins TRBV7-8 to TRBJ2-2, with D possibly being TRBD2 (6 bases). CDR1 SGHVS and CDR2 FQNEAQ come from the germline V gene. The CDR3 covers 18 residues. V was cut by 2 bases and J by 2 bases, with 18 bases left in between. The CDR3 nucleotides are TGTGCCAGCAGCTTACTTGGCGGGACCCTGCTAAACACCGGGGAGCTGTTTTTT. This encodes CASSLLGGTLLNTGELFF.

The chain couples TRBV6-1 to TRBJ1-2; a possible D gene is TRBD1 (6 bases). The germline gives CDR1 MNHNS, CDR2 SASEGT. The V end lost 2 bases, the J end lost 4 bases, and 8 bases lay between the germline ends. The CDR3 sequence is 13 residues long. The CDR3 protein is CASSETGTYGYTF. DNA for the CDR3: TGTGCCAGCAGTGAAACAGGGACCTATGGCTACACCTTC.

This clone was observed a few times. CDR3 residues: CASSSGRGLGGYTF. Written as DNA, the CDR3 is TGCGCCAGCAGCTCGGGACGGGGGCTCGGTGGCTACACCTTC. V usage is TRBV5-1 and J usage is TRBJ1-2; possibly TRBD1 for D (6 bases). There are 14 residues in the CDR3. V was clipped by 3 bases and J by 7 bases, with 16 bases between them. Germline CDR1 and CDR2: SGHRS and YFSETQ.

The chain joins TRBV6-6 to TRBJ1-3; possibly TRBD1 for D (5 bases). Per germline, CDR1 MNHNY and CDR2 SVGAGI (reference sequence). Trimming left V 10 bases short and J 0 bases short, with 19 bases between. The CDR3 sequence is 16 residues long. The chain's CDR3 is CATQLPRGLSGNTIYF. The CDR3 DNA sequence: TGTGCCACCCAGTTACCTAGGGGCCTCTCTGGAAACACCATATATTTT.

The CDR3 DNA reads TGTGCCAGCATGACTAGCGGGAGGGACACCGGGGAGCTGTTTTTT. Translating gives CASMTSGRDTGELFF. The chain joins TRBV6-6 to TRBJ2-2, with TRBD2 matching 14 bases. V lost 7 bases, J lost 3 bases, and 1 base stayed unmatched. This CDR3 is 15 amino acids long. The germline CDR1 and CDR2 sequences are MNHNY and SVGAGI (reference sequence).

The rearrangement uses TRBV30 and TRBJ1-2, with D hard to call. The V end lost 3 bases, the J end lost 5 bases, and 19 bases lay between the germline ends. The germline V gene encodes CDR1 GTSNPN and CDR2 SVGIG (reference sequence). The CDR3 is made up of 15 amino acids. The CDR3 loop is CAWSVTSGSSYGYTF. DNA of the CDR3: TGTGCCTGGAGCGTAACCTCCGGGTCATCGTATGGCTACACCTTC.

This sequence joins TRBV2 and TRBJ1-6; D is perhaps TRBD1 (5 bases). The CDR3 length is 15 residues. From germline, CDR1 is SNHLY and CDR2 FYNNEI. V dropped 6 bases and J dropped 0 bases, with 9 bases sitting between them. The CDR3 region has the DNA TGTGCCAGCAGAGGGGACTCCTCCTATAATTCACCCCTCCACTTT. The encoded protein is CASRGDSSYNSPLHF. The full variable domain, its missing parts supplied by reference TRBV2 and TRBJ1-6, is EPEVTQTPSHQVTQMGQEVILRCVPISNHLYFYWYRQILGQKVEFLVSFYNNEISEKSEIFDDQFSVERPDGSNFTLKIRSTKLEDSAMYFCASRGDSSYNSPLHFGNGTRLTVT.

The gene calls are TRBV5-5 and TRBJ2-2; no clear D gene. The CDR3 runs 14 residues. The germline V gene encodes CDR1 SGHKS and CDR2 YYEKEE (reference sequence). The V gene lost 0 bases and the J gene lost 2 bases, with 5 bases spanning the gap. Here the CDR3 DNA reads TGTGCCAGCAGCTTGGTCCCCAACACCGGGGAGCTGTTTTTT. Its translation is CASSLVPNTGELFF.

The V gene is TRBV2, the J gene TRBJ1-5; TRBD1 is a possible D gene (5 bases). The CDR3 loop spans 14 amino acids. Trimming cost V 5 bases and J 5 bases, with 13 bases left between them. Germline V gives CDR1 SNHLY, CDR2 FYNNEI. This chain's CDR3 is CASSPGSRDQPQHF. For the CDR3, the DNA is TGTGCCAGCAGTCCTGGGAGCAGGGATCAGCCCCAGCATTTT.